This T cell receptor (beta chain) was identified during a study of neoadjuvant anti-PD-1 for oral cavity cancer. About the study: Patients without progression got a fourth dose around day 43.

Stage II-IVA oral cavity squamous cell carcinoma was new and untreated by systemic or radiation therapy. Patients had HPV-negative, locally advanced oral cavity squamous cell carcinoma. Sequencing used immunoSEQ multiplex PCR; TCRdb keeps in-frame clones, though not all of them. The sample carries 50,000 to 65,000 clones, 65% to 80% recorded once. For this clone: Its target is not known.

General study findings and limits: PBMC Gini-index clonality exceeded responders' in non-responders post-nivolumab.

Trimming pared 5 bases from V and 2 bases from J, leaving 18 bases between. The germline gives CDR1 SEHNR, CDR2 FQNEAQ (reference sequence). CDR3 length equals 16 residues. The specimen was PBMCs, collected before nivolumab (anti-PD-1) treatment. This TCR came from a person aged 35 to 85 with oral cavity squamous cell carcinoma. J is TRBJ1-2 and V is TRBV7-9; weak D call: TRBD1 (6 bases). The CDR3 coding sequence is TGTGCCAGCAGCCTCACGAGGGACACCGAAAACTATGGCTACACCTTC. Amino acids: CASSLTRDTENYGYTF. Using reference TRBV7-9 and TRBJ1-2 for the parts outside the CDR3, the full variable domain is DTGVSQNPRHKITKRGQNVTFRCDPISEHNRLYWYRQTLGQGPEFLTYFQNEAQLEKSRLLSDRFSAERPKGSFSTLEIQRTEQGDSAMYLCASSLTRDTENYGYTFGSGTRLTVV.